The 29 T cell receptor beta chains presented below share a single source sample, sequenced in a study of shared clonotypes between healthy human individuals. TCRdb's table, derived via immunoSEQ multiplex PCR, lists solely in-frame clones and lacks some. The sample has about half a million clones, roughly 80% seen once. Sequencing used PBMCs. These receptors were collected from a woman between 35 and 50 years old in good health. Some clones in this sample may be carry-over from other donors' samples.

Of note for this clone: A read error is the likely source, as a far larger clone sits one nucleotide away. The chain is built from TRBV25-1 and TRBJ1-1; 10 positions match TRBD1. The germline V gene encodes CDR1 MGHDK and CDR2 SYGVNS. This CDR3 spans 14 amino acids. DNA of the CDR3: TGTGCCAGTTCGACAGGGGGCGGGATGACTGAAGCTTCCTTT. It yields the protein CASSTGGGMTEASF. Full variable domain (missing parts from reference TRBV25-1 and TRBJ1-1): EADIYQTPRYLVIGTGKKITLECSQTMGHDKMYWYQQDPGMELHLIHYSYGVNSTEKGDLSSESTVSRIRTEHFPLTLESARPSHTSQYLCASSTGGGMTEASFGQGTRLTVV.

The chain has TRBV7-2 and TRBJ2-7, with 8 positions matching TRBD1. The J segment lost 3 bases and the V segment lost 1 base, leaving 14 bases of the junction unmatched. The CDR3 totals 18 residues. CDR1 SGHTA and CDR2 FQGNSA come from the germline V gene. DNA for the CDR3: TGTGCCAGCAGCTTAGGCGCGACAGGGGCCTTGAATCTCTACGAGCAGTACTTC. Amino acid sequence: CASSLGATGALNLYEQYF.

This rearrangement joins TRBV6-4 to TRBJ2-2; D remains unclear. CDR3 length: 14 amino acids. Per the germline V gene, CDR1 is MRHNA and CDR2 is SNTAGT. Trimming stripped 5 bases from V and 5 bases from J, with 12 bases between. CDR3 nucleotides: TGTGCCAGCAGTCGGTCGCCGGGTACCGGGGAGCTGTTTTTT. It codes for CASSRSPGTGELFF.

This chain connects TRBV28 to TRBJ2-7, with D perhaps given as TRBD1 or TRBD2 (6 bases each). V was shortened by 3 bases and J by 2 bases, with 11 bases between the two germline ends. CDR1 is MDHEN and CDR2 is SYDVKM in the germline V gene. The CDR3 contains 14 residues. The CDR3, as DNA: TGTGCCAGCAGTTTTCCCGGGGGCGCCTACGAGCAGTACTTC. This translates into CASSFPGGAYEQYF. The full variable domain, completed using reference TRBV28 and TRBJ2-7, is DVKVTQSSRYLVKRTGEKVFLECVQDMDHENMFWYRQDPGLGLRLIYFSYDVKMKEKGDIPEGYSVSREKKERFSLILESASTNQTSMYLCASSFPGGAYEQYFGPGTRLTVT.

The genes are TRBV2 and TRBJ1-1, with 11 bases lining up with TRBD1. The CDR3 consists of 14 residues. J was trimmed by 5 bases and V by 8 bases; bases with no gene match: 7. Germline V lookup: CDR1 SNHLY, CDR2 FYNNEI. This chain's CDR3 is CASGQGAFRTEAFF. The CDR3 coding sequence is TGTGCCAGCGGACAGGGGGCCTTTAGGACTGAAGCTTTCTTT.

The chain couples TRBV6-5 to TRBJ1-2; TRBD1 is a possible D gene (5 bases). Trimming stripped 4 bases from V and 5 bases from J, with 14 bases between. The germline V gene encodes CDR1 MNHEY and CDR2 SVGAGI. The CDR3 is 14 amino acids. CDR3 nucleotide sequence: TGTGCCAGCAGTTCACGCAGGGAAAGTTATGGCTACACCTTC. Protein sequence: CASSSRRESYGYTF.

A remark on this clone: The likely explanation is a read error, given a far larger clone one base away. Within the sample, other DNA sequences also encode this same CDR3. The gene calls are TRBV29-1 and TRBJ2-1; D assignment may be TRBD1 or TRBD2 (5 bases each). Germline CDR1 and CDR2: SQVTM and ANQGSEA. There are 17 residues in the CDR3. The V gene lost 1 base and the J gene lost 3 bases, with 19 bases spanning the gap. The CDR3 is CSVEGFAGTSGYNEQFF. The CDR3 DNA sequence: TGCAGCGTTGAAGGGTTCGCAGGGACCAGCGGCTACAATGAGCAGTTCTTC.

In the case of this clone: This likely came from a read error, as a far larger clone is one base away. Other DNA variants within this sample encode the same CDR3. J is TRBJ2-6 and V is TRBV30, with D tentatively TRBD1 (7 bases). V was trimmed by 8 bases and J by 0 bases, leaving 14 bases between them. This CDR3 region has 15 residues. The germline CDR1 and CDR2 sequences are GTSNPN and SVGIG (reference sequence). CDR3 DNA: TGTGCCCGGGGGACAGATCTCTCTGGGGCCAACGTCCTGACTTTC. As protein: CARGTDLSGANVLTF.

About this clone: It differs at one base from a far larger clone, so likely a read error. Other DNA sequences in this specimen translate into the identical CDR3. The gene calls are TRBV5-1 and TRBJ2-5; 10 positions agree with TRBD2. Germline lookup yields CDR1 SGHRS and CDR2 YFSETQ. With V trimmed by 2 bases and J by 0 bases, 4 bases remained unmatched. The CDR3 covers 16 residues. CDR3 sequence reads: CASSFSTSGNQETQYF. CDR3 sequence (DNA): TGCGCCAGCAGCTTTAGCACTAGCGGGAACCAAGAGACCCAGTACTTC.

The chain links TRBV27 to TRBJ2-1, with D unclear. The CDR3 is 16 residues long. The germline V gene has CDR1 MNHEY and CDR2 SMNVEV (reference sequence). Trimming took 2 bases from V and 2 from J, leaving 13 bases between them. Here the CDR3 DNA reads TGTGCCAGCAGTTTAGAGGCGACCGGGCCCTACAATGAGCAGTTCTTC. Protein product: CASSLEATGPYNEQFF.

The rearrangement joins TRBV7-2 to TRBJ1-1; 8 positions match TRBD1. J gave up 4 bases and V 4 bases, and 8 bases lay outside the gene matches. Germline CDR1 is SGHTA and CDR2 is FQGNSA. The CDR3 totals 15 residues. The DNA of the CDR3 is TGTGCCAGCAGCTGGACAGGGCTTAGGGGCACTGAAGCTTTCTTT. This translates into CASSWTGLRGTEAFF. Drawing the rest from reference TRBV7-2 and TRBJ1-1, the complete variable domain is GAGVSQSPSNKVTEKGKDVELRCDPISGHTALYWYRQSLGQGLEFLIYFQGNSAPDKSGLPSDRFSAERTGGSVSTLTIQRTQQEDSAVYLCASSWTGLRGTEAFFGQGTRLTVV.

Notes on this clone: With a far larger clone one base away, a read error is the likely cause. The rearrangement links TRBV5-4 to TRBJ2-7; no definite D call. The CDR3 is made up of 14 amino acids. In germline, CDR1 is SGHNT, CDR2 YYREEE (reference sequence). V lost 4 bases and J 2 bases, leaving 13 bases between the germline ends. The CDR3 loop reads CASSPDQVAYEQYF. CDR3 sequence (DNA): TGTGCCAGCAGCCCGGACCAGGTGGCCTACGAGCAGTACTTC.

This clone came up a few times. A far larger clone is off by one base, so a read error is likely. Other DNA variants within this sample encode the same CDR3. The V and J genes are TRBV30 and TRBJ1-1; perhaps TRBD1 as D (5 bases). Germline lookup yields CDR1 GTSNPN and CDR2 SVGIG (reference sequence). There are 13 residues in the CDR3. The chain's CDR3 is CAWSPGRNTEAFF. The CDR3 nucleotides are TGTGCCTGGAGTCCGGGACGTAACACTGAAGCCTTCTTT. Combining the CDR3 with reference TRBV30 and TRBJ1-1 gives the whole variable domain SQTIHQWPATLVQPVGSPLSLECTVEGTSNPNLYWYRQAAGRGLQLLFYSVGIGQISSEVPQNLSASRPQDRQFILSSKKLLLSDSGFYLCAWSPGRNTEAFFGQGTRLTVV.

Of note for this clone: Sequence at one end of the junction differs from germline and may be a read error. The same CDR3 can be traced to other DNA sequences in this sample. CDR3 in DNA: TGTGCCAGCAGTGAAGGAGGATATGGCTATACCTTC. Amino acids: CASSEGGYGYTF. This chain uses TRBV2 with TRBJ1-2, with D hard to call. The CDR3 length is 12 residues. Germline V CDR1 and CDR2: SNHLY, FYNNEI. Based on the CDR3 plus reference TRBV2 and TRBJ1-2, the full variable domain is EPEVTQTPSHQVTQMGQEVILRCVPISNHLYFYWYRQILGQKVEFLVSFYNNEISEKSEIFDDQFSVERPDGSNFTLKIRSTKLEDSAMYFCASSEGGYGYTFGSGTRLTVV.

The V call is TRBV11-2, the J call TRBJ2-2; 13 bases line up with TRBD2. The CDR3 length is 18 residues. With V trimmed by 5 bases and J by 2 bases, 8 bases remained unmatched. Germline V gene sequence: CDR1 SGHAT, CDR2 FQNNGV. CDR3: CASSPGTSGTENTGELFF. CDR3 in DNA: TGTGCCAGCAGCCCGGGGACTAGCGGGACCGAAAACACCGGGGAGCTGTTTTTT.

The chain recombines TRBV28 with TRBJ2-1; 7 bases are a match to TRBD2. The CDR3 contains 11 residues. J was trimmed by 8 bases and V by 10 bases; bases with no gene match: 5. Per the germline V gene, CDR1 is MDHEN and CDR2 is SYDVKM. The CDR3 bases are TGTGCCACCTCGCGGGGGTATGAGCAGTTCTTC. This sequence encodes CATSRGYEQFF.

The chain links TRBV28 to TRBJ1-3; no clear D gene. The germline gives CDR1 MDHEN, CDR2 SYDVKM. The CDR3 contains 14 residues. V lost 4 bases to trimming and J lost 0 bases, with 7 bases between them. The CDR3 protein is CASSSGYSGNTIYF. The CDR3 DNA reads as TGTGCCAGCAGTTCGGGCTACTCTGGAAACACCATATATTTT. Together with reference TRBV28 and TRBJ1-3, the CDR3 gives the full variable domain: DVKVTQSSRYLVKRTGEKVFLECVQDMDHENMFWYRQDPGLGLRLIYFSYDVKMKEKGDIPEGYSVSREKKERFSLILESASTNQTSMYLCASSSGYSGNTIYFGEGSWLTVV.

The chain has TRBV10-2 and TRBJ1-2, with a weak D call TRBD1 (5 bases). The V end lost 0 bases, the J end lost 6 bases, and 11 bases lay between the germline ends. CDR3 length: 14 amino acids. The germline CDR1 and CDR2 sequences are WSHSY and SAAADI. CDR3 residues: CASSESMTAHGYTF. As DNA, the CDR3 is TGCGCCAGCAGTGAGTCGATGACAGCCCATGGCTACACCTTC.

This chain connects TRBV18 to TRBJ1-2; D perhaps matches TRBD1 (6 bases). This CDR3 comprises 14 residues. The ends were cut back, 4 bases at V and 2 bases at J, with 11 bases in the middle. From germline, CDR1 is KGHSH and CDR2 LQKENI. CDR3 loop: CASSQGQLNYGYTF. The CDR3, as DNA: TGTGCCAGCTCACAGGGACAACTCAACTATGGCTACACCTTC. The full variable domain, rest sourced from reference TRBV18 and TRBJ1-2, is NAGVMQNPRHLVRRRGQEARLRCSPMKGHSHVYWYRQLPEEGLKFMVYLQKENIIDESGMPKERFSAEFPKEGPSILRIQQVVRGDSAAYFCASSQGQLNYGYTFGSGTRLTVV.

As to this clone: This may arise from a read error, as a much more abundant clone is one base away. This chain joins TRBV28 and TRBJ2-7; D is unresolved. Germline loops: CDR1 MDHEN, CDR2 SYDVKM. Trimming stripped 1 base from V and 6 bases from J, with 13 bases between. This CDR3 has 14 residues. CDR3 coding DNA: TGTGCCAGCAGTTTATCAGACAAGGTAAGCGAGCAGTACTTC. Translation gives CASSLSDKVSEQYF.

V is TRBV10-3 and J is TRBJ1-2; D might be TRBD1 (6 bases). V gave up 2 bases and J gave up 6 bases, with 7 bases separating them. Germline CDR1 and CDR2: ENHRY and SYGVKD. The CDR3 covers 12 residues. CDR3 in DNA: TGTGCCATCAGTGAGAGGGGGGATGGCTACACCTTC. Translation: CAISERGDGYTF.

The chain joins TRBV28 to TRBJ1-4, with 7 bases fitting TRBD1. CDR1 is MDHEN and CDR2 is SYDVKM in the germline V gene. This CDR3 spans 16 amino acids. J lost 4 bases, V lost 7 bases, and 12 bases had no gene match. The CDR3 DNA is TGTGCCAGCATGACAGGGAACCTTGTTCTTAATGAAAAACTGTTTTTT. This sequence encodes CASMTGNLVLNEKLFF.

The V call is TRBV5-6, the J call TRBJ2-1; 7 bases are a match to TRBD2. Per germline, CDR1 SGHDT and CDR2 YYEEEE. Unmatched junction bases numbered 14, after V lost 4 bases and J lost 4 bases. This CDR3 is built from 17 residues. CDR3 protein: CASSTSLGGSGYNEQFF. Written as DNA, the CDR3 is TGTGCCAGCAGCACCTCCCTGGGCGGGAGTGGTTACAATGAGCAGTTCTTC.

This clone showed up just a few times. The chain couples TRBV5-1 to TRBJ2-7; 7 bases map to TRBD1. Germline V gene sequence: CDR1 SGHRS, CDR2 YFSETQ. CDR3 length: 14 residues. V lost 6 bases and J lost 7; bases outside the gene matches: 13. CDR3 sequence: CASNRDSSLGEQYF. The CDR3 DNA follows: TGCGCCAGCAACCGGGACAGCTCCCTGGGAGAGCAGTACTTC.

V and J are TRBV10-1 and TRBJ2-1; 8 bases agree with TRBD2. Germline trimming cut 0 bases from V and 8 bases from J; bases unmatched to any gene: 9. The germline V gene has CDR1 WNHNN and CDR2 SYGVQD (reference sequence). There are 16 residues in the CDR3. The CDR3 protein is CASSESGGSSGDEQFF. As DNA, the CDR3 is TGCGCCAGCAGTGAGTCCGGCGGGAGTAGCGGGGATGAGCAGTTCTTC.

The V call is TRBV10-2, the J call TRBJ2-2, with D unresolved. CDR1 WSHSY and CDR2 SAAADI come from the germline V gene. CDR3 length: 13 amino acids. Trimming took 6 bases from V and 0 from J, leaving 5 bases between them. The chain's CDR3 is CASRTPNTGELFF. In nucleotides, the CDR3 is TGCGCCAGCAGGACTCCGAACACCGGGGAGCTGTTTTTT.

The CDR3 region is CASSPNFYEQYF. Written as DNA, the CDR3 is TGTGCCAGCAGTCCAAACTTCTACGAGCAGTACTTC. The V and J genes are TRBV27 and TRBJ2-7; no clear D. Trimming pared 5 bases from V and 3 bases from J, leaving 8 bases between. Germline V gene sequence: CDR1 MNHEY, CDR2 SMNVEV (reference sequence). This CDR3 has 12 amino acids.

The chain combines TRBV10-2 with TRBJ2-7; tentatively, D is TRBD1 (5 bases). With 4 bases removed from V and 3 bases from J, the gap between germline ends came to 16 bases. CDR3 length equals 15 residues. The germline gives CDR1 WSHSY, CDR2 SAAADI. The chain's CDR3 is CASSVSRDIFYEQYF. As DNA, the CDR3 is TGCGCCAGCAGTGTTTCCAGGGATATATTCTACGAGCAGTACTTC.

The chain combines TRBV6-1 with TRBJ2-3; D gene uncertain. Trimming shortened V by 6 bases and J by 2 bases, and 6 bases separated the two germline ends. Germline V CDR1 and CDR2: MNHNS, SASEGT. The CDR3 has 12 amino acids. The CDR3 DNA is TGTGCCAGCAGCTCAGACACAGATACGCAGTATTTT. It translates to CASSSDTDTQYF.